Following are 16 T cell receptor beta chains from one sample sequenced in a study of CD8+CD57+ T cells in acquired aplastic anemia. Genomic DNA was employed as the template in profiling TCR beta VDJ and CDR3. TCRdb fed the reads into MiXCR, producing one record per CDR3 protein. The data contain hundreds of thousands of distinct CDR3 sequences, roughly 68% of them singletons. Sequenced material: sorted CD4+, CD8+, or CD8+CD57+ T cells (not recorded which) from PBMCs. The receptors stem from a human donor in good health, serving as a control.

This clonotype appeared many times. The V and J genes are TRBV3-2 and TRBJ2-7; TRBD2, the D gene given by the table, was not confirmed from the DNA. TRBV3-2 has pseudogene status. This CDR3 spans 16 amino acids. Here the CDR3 DNA reads TGTGCCAGCAGCCAAGATCGGGGGGCCCTCCCGTACGAGCAGTACTTC. It is translated as CASSQDRGALPYEQYF.

To note about this clonotype: It is likely a read error, because the conserved phenylalanine at the end of the CDR3 is missing. J is TRBJ1-6 and V is TRBV19; D remains unclear. CDR3 size: 14 residues. Germline loops: CDR1 LNHDA, CDR2 SQIVND (reference sequence). CDR3 DNA sequence: TGTGCCAGTCAAAGCGGGGTTTTTAATTCTCCCCTCCACATT. This sequence encodes CASQSGVFNSPLHI.

This chain joins TRBV19 and TRBJ2-1; D tentatively reads TRBD1 or TRBD2 (5 bases each). Germline CDR1 is LNHDA and CDR2 is SQIVND (reference sequence). V lost 4 bases and J lost 16, with 26 bases in between. The length of the CDR3 is 15 residues. The CDR3 sequence: CASSTGLGANVLTFF. CDR3 nucleotides: TGTGCCAGTAGTACCGGACTTGGGGCCAACGTCCTGACTTTCTTC.

This clonotype has only a few counts. The chain has TRBV4-3 and TRBJ2-7, with D possibly being TRBD1 (5 bases). V gave up 5 bases and J gave up 6 bases, with 14 bases separating them. Germline-derived CDR1 and CDR2 are LGHNA and YSLEER. This CDR3 region has 13 residues. The CDR3 DNA is TGCGCCAGCAGCTTTGGCAGGGTTAGCGAGCAGTACTTC. Its translation is CASSFGRVSEQYF.

The chain is built from TRBV5-1 and TRBJ2-6; D remains unclear. Trimming took off 6 bases at V and 0 bases at J, with 22 bases between the two ends. Germline V lookup: CDR1 SGHRS, CDR2 YFSETQ. This CDR3 region has 19 residues. The CDR3 DNA reads TGCGCCAGCAAACCAGCACCCACGCTAACTCACTCTGGGGCCAACGTCCTGACTTTC. It yields the protein CASKPAPTLTHSGANVLTF.

About this clonotype itself: Mismatch with germline at one junction end may stem from a read error. The chain carries TRBV10-3 and TRBJ1-2; perhaps TRBD1 as D (6 bases). CDR1 and CDR2 (germline): ENHRY, SYGVKD. The CDR3 consists of 14 residues. The CDR3 region has the DNA TGTGCCATCAGAGAGCCCGACAGGACCTATGGCCACACCTTC. Its protein product is CAIREPDRTYGHTF.

This clonotype came up many times. The chain carries TRBV25-1 and TRBJ2-7; 9 nucleotides align to TRBD1. The CDR3 is 17 amino acids. The V segment lost 6 bases and the J segment 0 bases; nucleotides outside the gene matches: 12. Germline V lookup: CDR1 MGHDK, CDR2 SYGVNS. The CDR3 sequence is CASSRDLGQGTSYEQYF. The CDR3 DNA reads TGTGCCAGCAGCCGAGATTTGGGACAGGGAACCTCCTACGAGCAGTACTTC.

J is TRBJ1-1 and V is TRBV19; 7 bases are a match to TRBD1. J lost 4 bases, V lost 9 bases, and 5 bases had no gene match. Germline lookup yields CDR1 LNHDA and CDR2 SQIVND (reference sequence). This CDR3 has 12 residues. The CDR3 sequence is CASRGTGTEAFF. The CDR3 coding sequence is TGTGCCAGCAGGGGGACGGGCACTGAAGCTTTCTTT.

This clonotype was counted ten times or more. The chain carries TRBV5-6 and TRBJ2-3, with D unclear. V lost 0 bases, J lost 3 bases, and 8 bases lay in between. The CDR3 consists of 14 residues. The germline gives CDR1 SGHDT, CDR2 YYEEEE. The CDR3 DNA follows: TGTGCCAGCAGCTTGGATGGGGAAACAGATACGCAGTATTTT. It translates to CASSLDGETDTQYF.

On this clonotype itself: Likely a read error: the CDR3 ends without its conserved phenylalanine or tryptophan. Because the CDR3's place on the DNA is in doubt, the DNA is left out and the CDR3 is given as listed by TCRdb. The genes are TRBV19 and TRBJ2-3; TRBD1, the D gene given by the table, was not confirmed from the DNA. Germline values: CDR1 LNHDA, CDR2 SQIVND (reference sequence). The CDR3 totals 14 residues, both ends included. The CDR3 is CATGQRQGQPQHYC.

The gene calls are TRBV20-1 and TRBJ1-2, with D perhaps TRBD1 (5 bases). The V end was cut by 0 bases, the J end by 7 bases, with 21 bases between. This CDR3 contains 16 residues. CDR1 is DFQATT and CDR2 is SNEGSKA in the germline V gene (reference sequence). CDR3 nucleotides: TGCAGTGCTAGAGAGGAGGGGTCCGGGGCAGGGTGTGGCTACACCTTC. Translated, it gives CSAREEGSGAGCGYTF.

This chain links TRBV20-1 with TRBJ1-1; D unclear. This CDR3 is 14 amino acids long. Germline V gene data show CDR1 as DFQATT and CDR2 as SNEGSKA (reference sequence). Trimming cost V 2 bases and J 2 bases, with 12 bases left between them. CDR3 bases: TGCAGTGCTAGACCGCCCGGGCCTAACACTGAAGCTTTCTTT. Translating gives CSARPPGPNTEAFF.

This chain connects TRBV7-8 to TRBJ2-3, with a weak D call TRBD2 (6 bases). The CDR3 contains 15 residues. Trimming stripped 9 bases from V and 4 bases from J, with 20 bases between. In germline, CDR1 is SGHVS, CDR2 FQNEAQ. CDR3 sequence reads: CASTTTRDSSDTQYF. The CDR3 coding sequence is TGTGCCAGTACTACGACCAGGGACTCTTCAGATACGCAGTATTTT.

The chain links TRBV20-1 to TRBJ2-3, with 9 bases fitting TRBD2. CDR3 length: 15 amino acids. Germline CDR1 reads DFQATT; CDR2 reads SNEGSKA (reference sequence). V shed 1 base, J shed 6 bases, and the junction held 8 bases outside the gene matches. Here the CDR3 reads CSARVRAGGLDTQYF. The CDR3 nucleotides read TGCAGTGCTAGAGTACGGGCGGGGGGGCTGGATACGCAGTATTTT.

This clonotype was picked up one time. At one boundary the junction diverges from the germline segment, which might be a read error. The rearrangement uses TRBV7-9 and TRBJ2-3, with 7 bases that match TRBD1. The CDR3 extends over 14 amino acids. In germline, CDR1 is SEHNR, CDR2 FQNEAQ (reference sequence). This CDR3 reads CASSRQGPTSSQSF. DNA for the CDR3: TGTGCCAGCAGCAGACAGGGTCCTACGAGCAGTCAGTCGTTT.

This clonotype appeared a few times. The rearrangement links TRBV25-1 to TRBJ2-5; 9 bases line up with TRBD2. The V and J ends lost 5 bases and 5 bases, in that order; junction bases with no gene match: 6. The CDR3 runs 14 residues. Germline V CDR1 and CDR2: MGHDK, SYGVNS. CDR3 DNA sequence: TGTGCCAGCAGTCTCGGGACTAGCAGGGAGACCCAGTACTTC. Amino acids: CASSLGTSRETQYF.